Below, 27 T cell receptor beta chains from the same sample are listed, as sequenced in a study of cytomegalovirus exposure and HLA in healthy donors. The PCR employed 60 Vbeta primers together with 13 Jbeta primers. Sequencing was performed with immunoSEQ multiplex PCR; in TCRdb, only in-frame clones are kept and a portion is missing. There are about 120,000 clones in the sample; over 75% occur only once, and 1.5% to 2% lies in the top ten. The sequenced material came from PBMCs. The receptors were gathered from a middle-aged man in good health and CMV-seronegative.

The chain carries TRBV19 and TRBJ2-5, with a possible D match to TRBD1 (5 bases). V was shortened by 1 base and J by 7 bases, with 10 bases between the two germline ends. Germline V CDR1 and CDR2: LNHDA, SQIVND (reference sequence). The CDR3 runs to 13 residues. CDR3 in amino acids: CASSIARDGTQYF. The CDR3 DNA reads TGTGCCAGTAGTATAGCCAGGGATGGGACCCAGTACTTC. The complete variable domain, with remaining parts taken from reference TRBV19 and TRBJ2-5, reads DGGITQSPKYLFRKEGQNVTLSCEQNLNHDAMYWYRQDPGQGLRLIYYSQIVNDFQKGDIAEGYSVSREKKESFPLTVTSAQKNPTAFYLCASSIARDGTQYFGPGTRLLVL.

The V gene is TRBV6-1, the J gene TRBJ1-1; D not certain. Trimming stripped 2 bases from V and 0 bases from J, with 10 bases between. This CDR3 is 15 amino acids long. Germline CDR1 reads MNHNS; CDR2 reads SASEGT. CDR3 sequence reads: CASSESAGLNTEAFF. The CDR3 nucleotides are TGTGCCAGCAGTGAATCGGCAGGCCTGAACACTGAAGCTTTCTTT.

The chain couples TRBV5-4 to TRBJ1-4; the D gene is possibly TRBD1 (5 bases). The CDR3 length is 13 residues. With 0 bases removed from V and 8 bases from J, the gap between germline ends came to 8 bases. The germline gives CDR1 SGHNT, CDR2 YYREEE (reference sequence). The CDR3 region has the DNA TGTGCCAGCAGCTTGGGGGGGGACGAAAAACTGTTTTTT. Translated, it gives CASSLGGDEKLFF.

This chain links TRBV9 with TRBJ2-2, with D tentatively TRBD2 (6 bases). The ends were cut back, 0 bases at V and 7 bases at J, with 10 bases in the middle. In germline, CDR1 is SGDLS, CDR2 YYNGEE. The CDR3 is made up of 14 amino acids. The DNA of the CDR3 is TGTGCCAGCAGCGTAGGCGGGGAAAGCGGGGAGCTGTTTTTT. This sequence encodes CASSVGGESGELFF.

The chain carries TRBV5-1 and TRBJ1-5; tentative D call: TRBD1 (5 bases). Germline V lookup: CDR1 SGHRS, CDR2 YFSETQ. This CDR3 is 18 amino acids long. Between the trimmed V and J ends, which lost 4 bases and 2 bases, there was a span of 22 bases. The DNA of the CDR3 is TGCGCCAGCAGCCAAATGCAACAGGTCCCATCAGGCAATCAGCCCCAGCATTTT. This codes for CASSQMQQVPSGNQPQHF.

This rearrangement joins TRBV7-2 to TRBJ1-3; D remains ambiguous. Germline lookup yields CDR1 SGHTA and CDR2 FQGNSA. CDR3 length: 15 amino acids. With 1 base removed from V and 0 bases from J, the gap between germline ends came to 7 bases. The CDR3 bases are TGTGCCAGCAGCTTAGACACCAGCTCTGGAAACACCATATATTTT. As protein: CASSLDTSSGNTIYF.

V usage is TRBV10-3 and J usage is TRBJ2-7, with TRBD2 as a possible D gene (5 bases). Trimming took 4 bases from V and 5 from J, leaving 12 bases between them. Germline loops: CDR1 ENHRY, CDR2 SYGVKD. The CDR3 runs 13 residues. This chain's CDR3 is CAISALFGDEQYF. CDR3 nucleotides: TGTGCCATCAGTGCCCTATTCGGGGACGAGCAGTACTTC.

The DNA of the CDR3 is TGTGCCAGCAGCTTGCGCGGGATTACAGATACGCAGTATTTT. Encoded protein: CASSLRGITDTQYF. V gene TRBV5-4 combines with J gene TRBJ2-3; D perhaps matches TRBD2 (6 bases). In germline, CDR1 is SGHNT, CDR2 YYREEE (reference sequence). The V and J ends lost 1 base and 3 bases respectively, with 9 bases between them. The CDR3 runs 14 residues.

The chain employs TRBV19 and TRBJ1-2; maybe TRBD1 (5 bases). Germline CDR1 and CDR2: LNHDA and SQIVND (reference sequence). The CDR3 runs 16 residues. Trimming removed 4 bases at V and 3 bases at J, with 18 bases between. The CDR3 DNA reads TGTGCCAGTAGTAGAAAGGAGGGGATTTACGACTATGGCTACACCTTC. Its translation: CASSRKEGIYDYGYTF.

This clone occurred once. The rearrangement links TRBV27 to TRBJ1-1, with D hard to call. V lost 3 bases and J 0 bases, leaving 8 bases between the germline ends. CDR3 length equals 14 residues. Germline values: CDR1 MNHEY, CDR2 SMNVEV (reference sequence). The CDR3 nucleotides read TGTGCCAGCAGTTTTTCGTCTCTGAACACTGAAGCTTTCTTT. Translation gives CASSFSSLNTEAFF.

This clone was detected once. The chain has TRBV30 and TRBJ2-3, with TRBD2 matching 8 bases. This CDR3 is 16 amino acids long. The junction had 7 bases not matched to a gene; V was cut back by 2 bases and J by 0 bases. The germline V gene has CDR1 GTSNPN and CDR2 SVGIG (reference sequence). The CDR3 sequence is CAWSQLADPSTDTQYF. As DNA, the CDR3 is TGTGCCTGGAGTCAACTAGCGGACCCTAGCACAGATACGCAGTATTTT.

The chain combines TRBV7-2 with TRBJ1-2; 7 bases align to TRBD1. The CDR3 length is 15 residues. Germline lookup yields CDR1 SGHTA and CDR2 FQGNSA. V lost 3 bases and J lost 1; bases outside the gene matches: 5. The chain's CDR3 is CASSLGQPINYGYTF. In DNA, the CDR3 is TGTGCCAGCAGCTTGGGACAGCCGATTAACTATGGCTACACCTTC.

The genes are TRBV28 and TRBJ1-1; the D gene is possibly TRBD1 (6 bases). Trimming cost V 6 bases and J 8 bases, with 19 bases left between them. The germline V gene has CDR1 MDHEN and CDR2 SYDVKM. The CDR3 extends over 14 amino acids. The CDR3 region is CASRERTERYEAFF. Written as DNA, the CDR3 is TGTGCCAGCAGGGAAAGGACAGAGCGGTACGAAGCTTTCTTT.

The chain joins TRBV30 to TRBJ1-2, with no clear D. This CDR3 has 13 residues. Trimming pared 4 bases from V and 2 bases from J, leaving 11 bases between. The germline CDR1 and CDR2 sequences are GTSNPN and SVGIG (reference sequence). This CDR3 is CAWIPSSNYGYTF. The CDR3 DNA sequence: TGTGCCTGGATTCCGAGTAGCAACTATGGCTACACCTTC.

V gene TRBV10-3 combines with J gene TRBJ2-1; D is perhaps TRBD2 (5 bases). Trimming took 3 bases from V and 7 from J, leaving 16 bases between them. The CDR3 totals 15 residues. CDR1 ENHRY and CDR2 SYGVKD come from the germline V gene. The CDR3 sequence: CAISDGVATYNEQFF. Here the CDR3 DNA reads TGTGCCATCAGTGACGGGGTAGCGACATATAATGAGCAGTTCTTC.

The J gene is TRBJ1-5, the V gene TRBV28; unclear D gene. The CDR3 has 15 amino acids. Germline V gene data show CDR1 as MDHEN and CDR2 as SYDVKM. Trimming stripped 3 bases from V and 9 bases from J, with 18 bases between. The CDR3 protein is CASSFNLGGLGPQHF. As DNA, the CDR3 is TGTGCCAGCAGTTTTAATCTTGGAGGGTTGGGGCCCCAGCATTTT.

This rearrangement joins TRBV4-1 to TRBJ2-7, with 7 bases aligning to TRBD2. Germline-derived CDR1 and CDR2 are MGHRA and YSYEKL. This CDR3 contains 16 residues. Losses at the gene ends were 6 bases for V and 3 bases for J; bases not matched to a gene: 14. CDR3 sequence: CASRPSGADPVYEQYF. The CDR3 region has the DNA TGCGCCAGCAGGCCAAGCGGGGCAGACCCAGTCTACGAGCAGTACTTC.

The chain recombines TRBV5-6 with TRBJ1-2, with TRBD1 identical over 10 bases. There are 14 residues in the CDR3. After removal of 3 bases from V and 7 bases from J, the junction contained 6 bases not matched to a gene. Germline loops: CDR1 SGHDT, CDR2 YYEEEE. This CDR3 is CASSWTGGKGGYTF. CDR3 nucleotides: TGTGCCAGCAGCTGGACAGGGGGAAAGGGTGGCTACACCTTC.

The chain links TRBV19 to TRBJ1-1; 10 bases are shared with TRBD1. Trimming cost V 10 bases and J 11 bases; bases outside gene matches: 13. CDR1 and CDR2 (germline): LNHDA, SQIVND (reference sequence). CDR3 length: 13 amino acids. The CDR3 DNA reads TGTGCCACCAAGGGACAGGGGTTTCATTCGGCTTTCTTT. It encodes CATKGQGFHSAFF. The complete variable domain, with remaining parts taken from reference TRBV19 and TRBJ1-1, reads DGGITQSPKYLFRKEGQNVTLSCEQNLNHDAMYWYRQDPGQGLRLIYYSQIVNDFQKGDIAEGYSVSREKKESFPLTVTSAQKNPTAFYLCATKGQGFHSAFFGQGTRLTVV.

CDR3 bases: TGTGCCAGCAGGTCTGGTCAGAACAGGGGGAGATCAGAGACCCAGTACTTC. Its protein product is CASRSGQNRGRSETQYF. The chain has TRBV5-6 and TRBJ2-5, with 8 bases aligning to TRBD1. Germline loops: CDR1 SGHDT, CDR2 YYEEEE. Losses at the gene ends were 5 bases for V and 4 bases for J; bases not matched to a gene: 16. This CDR3 has 17 amino acids.

The gene calls are TRBV5-4 and TRBJ2-5; 7 bases map to TRBD2. This CDR3 comprises 14 residues. J was trimmed by 2 bases and V by 7 bases; bases with no gene match: 8. CDR1 is SGHNT, CDR2 YYREEE, per germline (reference sequence). CDR3 in amino acids: CASRSQGGQETQYF. The CDR3, as DNA: TGTGCCAGCCGTAGCCAGGGAGGGCAAGAGACCCAGTACTTC.

The rearrangement joins TRBV30 to TRBJ2-7, with D perhaps TRBD1 (7 bases). CDR1 is GTSNPN and CDR2 is SVGIG in the germline V gene (reference sequence). The CDR3 sequence is 12 residues long. The V gene lost 8 bases and the J gene lost 1 base, with 12 bases spanning the gap. The CDR3: CAQGGLSYEQYF. The CDR3 coding sequence is TGTGCCCAGGGGGGATTGTCCTACGAGCAGTACTTC.

The rearrangement uses TRBV6-5 and TRBJ1-2, with D possibly TRBD1 on 5 matching bases. The CDR3 is 15 amino acids. Germline CDR1 MNHEY, CDR2 SVGAGI. V lost 5 bases and J 4 bases, leaving 17 bases between the germline ends. The CDR3 nucleotides read TGTGCCAGCAGTCCTCACAGGACCATGATCTATGGCTACACCTTC. Translating it yields CASSPHRTMIYGYTF.

This clone occurred a few times. The chain employs TRBV20-1 and TRBJ2-7, with a weak D call TRBD2 (6 bases). This CDR3 contains 11 residues. The V end lost 3 bases, the J end lost 6 bases, and 9 bases lay between the germline ends. Germline CDR1 is DFQATT and CDR2 is SNEGSKA (reference sequence). The CDR3, as DNA: TGCAGTGCTAGTCCGGGGGTCGAGCAGTACTTC. It encodes CSASPGVEQYF.

The genes are TRBV6-1 and TRBJ1-1; 7 nucleotides align to TRBD1. CDR3 length: 12 residues. Germline lookup yields CDR1 MNHNS and CDR2 SASEGT. Unmatched junction bases numbered 7, after V lost 9 bases and J lost 6 bases. CDR3 in DNA: TGTGCCAGAGACAGGGTTCAGGCTGAAGCTTTCTTT. This sequence encodes CARDRVQAEAFF.

CDR3 amino acids: CASSYQGVGELFF. CDR3 sequence (DNA): TGTGCCAGCAGCTACCAAGGGGTCGGGGAGCTGTTTTTT. The V call is TRBV27, the J call TRBJ2-2; TRBD1 might be the D (5 bases). The V gene lost 6 bases and the J gene lost 7 bases, with 12 bases spanning the gap. Germline V CDR1 and CDR2: MNHEY, SMNVEV (reference sequence). This CDR3 has 13 amino acids.

Here the CDR3 DNA reads TGTGCCAGCAGTGCCGCCGGGACACACCGGAGTGAGCAGTTCTTC. It encodes CASSAAGTHRSEQFF. V and J are TRBV9 and TRBJ2-1; maybe TRBD1 (6 bases). This CDR3 has 15 residues. V shed 5 bases and J shed 9 bases, with 21 bases lying between them. CDR1 and CDR2 from the germline V gene are SGDLS and YYNGEE.